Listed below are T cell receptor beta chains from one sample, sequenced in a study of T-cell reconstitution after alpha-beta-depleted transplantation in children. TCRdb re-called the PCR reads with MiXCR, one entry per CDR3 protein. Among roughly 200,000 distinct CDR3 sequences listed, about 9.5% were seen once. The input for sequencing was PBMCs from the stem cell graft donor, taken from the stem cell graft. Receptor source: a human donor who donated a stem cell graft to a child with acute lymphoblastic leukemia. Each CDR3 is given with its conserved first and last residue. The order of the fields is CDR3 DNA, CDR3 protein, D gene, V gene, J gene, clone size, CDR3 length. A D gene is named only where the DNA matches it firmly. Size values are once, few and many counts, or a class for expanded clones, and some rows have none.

DNA: TGTGCCAGCAGCCGAAGCCCCTTGGACACTGAAGCTTTCTTT
CDR3: CASSRSPLDTEAFF
D: -
V: TRBV5-5
J: TRBJ1-1
size: -
length: 14

DNA: TGCAGTGCTAGAGCTAGCGGGACCCCCTACGAGCAGTACTTC
CDR3: CSARASGTPYEQYF
D: TRBD2
V: TRBV20-1
J: TRBJ2-7
size: few
length: 14

DNA: TGCAGTGCTAGAGACAGCGGGACAGCTCCATCCTACGAGCAGTACTTC
CDR3: CSARDSGTAPSYEQYF
D: -
V: TRBV20-1
J: TRBJ2-7
size: -
length: 16

DNA: TGTGCCAGCGGGCGGACTCGAGGCACAGATACGCAGTATTTT
CDR3: CASGRTRGTDTQYF
D: -
V: TRBV7-2
J: TRBJ2-3
size: many
length: 14

DNA: TGTGCCAGCAGCGACAGGGGCCATGAAGCTTTCTTT
CDR3: CASSDRGHEAFF
D: TRBD1
V: TRBV6-6
J: TRBJ1-1
size: -
length: 12

DNA: TGTGCCAGCAGTGAAGGTTTTGGGTCGAGGGCTTCCGATGAGCAGTTCTTC
CDR3: CASSEGFGSRASDEQFF
D: -
V: TRBV6-1
J: TRBJ2-1
size: many
length: 17

DNA: TGCGCCAGCAGCCGCGGGGAGGGCAATCAGCCCCAGCATTTT
CDR3: CASSRGEGNQPQHF
D: -
V: TRBV5-1
J: TRBJ1-5
size: many
length: 14

DNA: TGCGCCAGCAGCTTCCCAGGGGGCCTGAACACTGAAGCTTTCTTT
CDR3: CASSFPGGLNTEAFF
D: TRBD1
V: TRBV5-1
J: TRBJ1-1
size: -
length: 15

DNA: TGCGCCAGCAGCTTGGAGACAGGTATTACGGGCTCCTACGAGCAGTACTTC
CDR3: CASSLETGITGSYEQYF
D: -
V: TRBV5-1
J: TRBJ2-7
size: many
length: 17

DNA: TGTGCCAGCAGCTTGGGGCCAGGGCTAAAAGATACGCAGTATTTT
CDR3: CASSLGPGLKDTQYF
D: -
V: TRBV5-6
J: TRBJ2-3
size: many
length: 15

DNA: TGTGCCAGCAGCCCTAGTGGCACAGCCTATGGCTACACCTTC
CDR3: CASSPSGTAYGYTF
D: -
V: TRBV7-8
J: TRBJ1-2
size: -
length: 14

DNA: TGCGCCACCTCAAACCTAGGGACGGAAGATACGCAGTATTTT
CDR3: CATSNLGTEDTQYF
D: -
V: TRBV10-1
J: TRBJ2-3
size: many
length: 14

DNA: TGCAGTGCTAGAGACAGGGAATATGGCTACACCTTC
CDR3: CSARDREYGYTF
D: -
V: TRBV20-1
J: TRBJ1-2
size: -
length: 12